These 32 T cell receptor beta chains originate from one sample sequenced in a study of T cell responses to AZD1222 COVID-19 vaccine. TCRdb's table, derived via immunoSEQ multiplex PCR, lists solely in-frame clones and lacks some. The repertoire consists of about 180,000 clones, with 70% to 90% occurring once and the leading ten covering roughly 0.5%. Sequencing used peripheral blood, obtained on day 0 of AZD1222 vaccination. Every receptor here comes from an adult in good health.

The genes are TRBV7-6 and TRBJ2-1; 8 nucleotides line up with TRBD2. V dropped 4 bases and J dropped 7; count of bases not matched to a gene: 3. The CDR3 covers 13 residues. Germline-derived CDR1 and CDR2 are SGHVS and FNYEAQ. The CDR3: CASSSGTSNEQFF. Written as DNA, the CDR3 is TGTGCCAGCAGCTCCGGGACTAGTAATGAGCAGTTCTTC. Full variable domain (missing parts from reference TRBV7-6 and TRBJ2-1): GAGVSQSPRYKVTKRGQDVALRCDPISGHVSLYWYRQALGQGPEFLTYFNYEAQQDKSGLPNDRFSAERPEGSISTLTIQRTEQRDSAMYRCASSSGTSNEQFFGPGTRLTVL.

The J gene is TRBJ1-1, the V gene TRBV13; TRBD1 matches at 7 bases. The V gene end was trimmed by 5 bases and the J gene end by 4 bases; junction bases not matched to a gene: 7. CDR3 length: 14 residues. Germline CDR1 and CDR2: PRHDT and FYEKMQ (reference sequence). CDR3 DNA sequence: TGTGCCAGCAGCACCAGACAGGGAAGCACTGAAGCTTTCTTT. Protein: CASSTRQGSTEAFF.

The chain uses TRBV10-1 and TRBJ1-5; D ambiguous. Deletions cut 0 bases from V and 0 bases from J, with 21 bases between. This CDR3 is 20 amino acids long. Germline V lookup: CDR1 WNHNN, CDR2 SYGVQD (reference sequence). CDR3 DNA: TGCGCCAGCAGTGAGTCGACTCTGTCCGGGGTCCACTTTAGCAATCAGCCCCAGCATTTT. Protein sequence: CASSESTLSGVHFSNQPQHF.

The rearrangement links TRBV3-1 (or the pseudogene TRBV3-2) to TRBJ1-3; the match to TRBD1 covers 7 bases. Germline loops: CDR1 LGHDT, CDR2 YNNKEL (reference sequence). J was trimmed by 4 bases and V by 4 bases; bases with no gene match: 7. This CDR3 is 15 amino acids long. The chain's CDR3 is CASSPQTGRGNTIYF. In DNA, the CDR3 is TGTGCCAGCAGCCCGCAGACAGGGCGGGGAAACACCATATATTTT.

This rearrangement joins TRBV19 to TRBJ1-1; D might be TRBD1 (6 bases). Germline V lookup: CDR1 LNHDA, CDR2 SQIVND (reference sequence). CDR3 length: 15 amino acids. Trimming shortened V by 1 base and J by 3 bases, and 12 bases separated the two germline ends. This CDR3 is CASSIAAGEDTEAFF. CDR3 sequence (DNA): TGTGCCAGTAGTATAGCGGCAGGGGAAGACACTGAAGCTTTCTTT.

This chain links TRBV7-6 with TRBJ2-2, with TRBD2 identical over 9 bases. The CDR3 extends over 21 amino acids. J lost 5 bases, V lost 5 bases, and 24 bases had no gene match. The germline V gene has CDR1 SGHVS and CDR2 FNYEAQ. In DNA form, the CDR3 reads TGTGCCAGCAGCGATCCCCACCCGTCCTCGGGACTAGCCCCGGGGACCGGGGAGCTGTTTTTT. Its protein is CASSDPHPSSGLAPGTGELFF.

This clone appeared once. J is TRBJ2-1 and V is TRBV4-1; D uncertain. The CDR3 is 15 amino acids. Germline loops: CDR1 MGHRA, CDR2 YSYEKL. Trimming removed 1 base at V and 3 bases at J, with 10 bases between. In DNA form, the CDR3 reads TGCGCCAGCAGCCAAGTATCGTGGAGCTACAATGAGCAGTTCTTC. Protein sequence: CASSQVSWSYNEQFF.

The chain is built from TRBV24-1 and TRBJ2-7; D gene ambiguous. This CDR3 contains 13 residues. V dropped 2 bases and J dropped 6 bases, with 10 bases sitting between them. In germline, CDR1 is KGHDR, CDR2 SFDVKD. CDR3 DNA sequence: TGTGCCACCAGTGATTCTCGCCTAGGCGAGCAGTACTTC. This sequence encodes CATSDSRLGEQYF.

This clone was picked up one time. The chain has TRBV2 and TRBJ1-4; 8 nucleotides match TRBD1. CDR1 is SNHLY, CDR2 FYNNEI, per germline. The CDR3 is made up of 15 amino acids. J gave up 4 bases and V 7 bases, and 8 bases lay outside the gene matches. DNA of the CDR3: TGTGCCAGCAACAGACAGGGGCGTGATAATGAAAAACTGTTTTTT. Its protein product is CASNRQGRDNEKLFF.

This clone has just a few counts. The rearrangement joins TRBV2 to TRBJ1-5; the match to TRBD1 covers 7 bases. The junction had 4 bases not matched to a gene; V was cut back by 1 base and J by 4 bases. The germline V gene has CDR1 SNHLY and CDR2 FYNNEI. The CDR3 is made up of 15 amino acids. This CDR3 reads CASSEDRGINQPQHF. Here the CDR3 DNA reads TGTGCCAGCAGTGAAGACAGGGGAATAAATCAGCCCCAGCATTTT.

The sample holds one count of this clone. Here the CDR3 reads CASSRDRGTEKLFF. Written as DNA, the CDR3 is TGTGCCAGCAGCCGGGACAGGGGTACTGAAAAACTGTTTTTT. V gene TRBV2 combines with J gene TRBJ1-4, with 10 bases matching TRBD1. The V gene's germline CDR1 is SNHLY and CDR2 FYNNEI. This CDR3 region has 14 residues. V shed 6 bases, J shed 7 bases, and the junction held 5 bases outside the gene matches. The entire variable domain, with the rest obtained from reference TRBV2 and TRBJ1-4, is as follows: EPEVTQTPSHQVTQMGQEVILRCVPISNHLYFYWYRQILGQKVEFLVSFYNNEISEKSEIFDDQFSVERPDGSNFTLKIRSTKLEDSAMYFCASSRDRGTEKLFFGSGTQLSVL.

The chain recombines TRBV6-5 with TRBJ1-2, with a weak D call TRBD1 (5 bases). Trimming cost V 6 bases and J 7 bases, with 18 bases left between them. CDR3 length: 14 residues. The germline V gene encodes CDR1 MNHEY and CDR2 SVGAGI. The CDR3 nucleotides read TGTGCCAGCAGCCAGAGCAGGGTTTTGGGTGGCTACACCTTC. Amino acids: CASSQSRVLGGYTF.

This chain links TRBV7-8 with TRBJ1-2, with a possible D match to TRBD1 (5 bases). CDR3 length: 16 residues. Per germline, CDR1 SGHVS and CDR2 FQNEAQ. V lost 1 base to trimming and J lost 2 bases, with 14 bases between them. The CDR3 reads CASSLVAPGQNYGYTF. The CDR3 DNA reads TGTGCCAGCAGCTTAGTCGCGCCAGGGCAGAACTATGGCTACACCTTC.

The CDR3 DNA reads TGTGCCAGCAGCCGGCAATACCTGAATGAAAAACTGTTTTTT. It yields the protein CASSRQYLNEKLFF. The gene calls are TRBV7-9 and TRBJ1-4; D not resolved. V was cut by 5 bases and J by 5 bases, with 12 bases left in between. This CDR3 contains 14 residues. CDR1 SEHNR and CDR2 FQNEAQ come from the germline V gene (reference sequence).

The chain links TRBV28 to TRBJ1-6; D might be TRBD1 (5 bases). V lost 4 bases and J lost 14, with 12 bases in between. CDR1 is MDHEN, CDR2 SYDVKM, per germline. The CDR3 is made up of 12 amino acids. As DNA, the CDR3 is TGTGCCAGCAGTTCAGGGTTTGGGTCCCTCCACTTT. Its translation is CASSSGFGSLHF.

This clone was recorded only once. This chain uses TRBV12-2 with TRBJ2-7; TRBD1, as called in the table, went unchecked against the DNA. TRBV12-2 is assigned pseudogene status. The CDR3 extends over 17 amino acids. Here the CDR3 DNA reads TGTGCAAGTCGCTTAGCAAGAGGGGGTCAGGGATTGAACGAGCAGTACTTC. Its protein is CASRLARGGQGLNEQYF.

The rearrangement joins TRBV11-2 to TRBJ1-2; D gene unclear. The germline CDR1 and CDR2 sequences are SGHAT and FQNNGV. The CDR3 is made up of 14 amino acids. Trimming removed 0 bases at V and 0 bases at J, with 5 bases between. CDR3 sequence (DNA): TGTGCCAGCAGCTTAGAACCGACTAACTATGGCTACACCTTC. It encodes CASSLEPTNYGYTF.

This chain uses TRBV5-4 with TRBJ1-2; the match to TRBD1 covers 8 bases. The germline gives CDR1 SGHNT, CDR2 YYREEE (reference sequence). The CDR3 totals 14 residues. V dropped 7 bases and J dropped 3; count of bases not matched to a gene: 8. This CDR3 reads CASGKLQGDYGYTF. DNA for the CDR3: TGTGCCAGCGGCAAATTACAGGGGGACTATGGCTACACCTTC.

The chain uses TRBV5-6 and TRBJ2-5; D is uncertain. Germline CDR1 and CDR2: SGHDT and YYEEEE. V was shortened by 0 bases and J by 5 bases, with 11 bases between the two germline ends. The CDR3 has 14 residues. The CDR3 region is CASSLAGGIETQYF. DNA of the CDR3: TGTGCCAGCAGCTTGGCCGGTGGGATTGAGACCCAGTACTTC.

The rearrangement links TRBV7-9 to TRBJ2-1, with D perhaps being TRBD1 or TRBD2 (6 bases each). The CDR3 contains 15 residues. The V gene's germline CDR1 is SEHNR and CDR2 FQNEAQ (reference sequence). Trimming took 3 bases from V and 9 from J, leaving 18 bases between them. The CDR3 is CASSFLRGAPREQFF. The DNA for the CDR3 is TGTGCCAGCAGCTTTTTAAGGGGGGCCCCTCGTGAGCAGTTCTTC.

The chain carries TRBV2 and TRBJ2-5; tentative D call: TRBD1 (5 bases). Trimming pared 10 bases from V and 3 bases from J, leaving 21 bases between. Germline CDR1 and CDR2: SNHLY and FYNNEI. CDR3 size: 15 residues. The CDR3, as DNA: TGTGCCAACCTACCAAACCCCAGGACAAAAGAGACCCAGTACTTC. It encodes CANLPNPRTKETQYF.

The gene calls are TRBV30 and TRBJ1-2, with 8 positions matching TRBD1. Germline CDR1 is GTSNPN and CDR2 is SVGIG (reference sequence). This CDR3 comprises 13 residues. The trim removed 3 bases at V and 3 bases at J, leaving 3 bases unmatched. CDR3 region: CAWREQGDYGYTF. The CDR3, as DNA: TGTGCCTGGAGGGAACAGGGGGACTATGGCTACACCTTC.

In DNA form, the CDR3 reads TGTGCCAGCAGCGACCCAATACGGGACAGGGGGCCGTTTAACTATGGCTACACCTTC. Translating it yields CASSDPIRDRGPFNYGYTF. This chain links TRBV5-6 with TRBJ1-2, with 12 nucleotides matching TRBD1. Germline V CDR1 and CDR2: SGHDT, YYEEEE. The CDR3 is made up of 19 amino acids. The V gene end was trimmed by 4 bases and the J gene end by 1 base; junction bases not matched to a gene: 14. Looking up the rest from reference TRBV5-6 and TRBJ1-2 gives the full variable domain: DAGVTQSPTHLIKTRGQQVTLRCSPKSGHDTVSWYQQALGQGPQFIFQYYEEEERQRGNFPDRFSGHQFPNYSSELNVNALLLGDSALYLCASSDPIRDRGPFNYGYTFGSGTRLTVV.

V and J are TRBV11-3 and TRBJ2-3, with a tentative D call TRBD1 (5 bases). V lost 1 base and J lost 4, with 15 bases in between. This CDR3 contains 16 residues. CDR1 and CDR2 from the germline V gene are SGHNT and YENEEA. The CDR3 spells CASSLVGGKGPDTQYF. DNA for the CDR3: TGTGCCAGCAGCTTAGTAGGTGGGAAGGGGCCAGATACGCAGTATTTT.

The chain has TRBV30 and TRBJ1-5; TRBD1 is a possible D gene (5 bases). Germline CDR1 and CDR2: GTSNPN and SVGIG (reference sequence). V lost 4 bases and J lost 8, with 18 bases in between. The CDR3 covers 14 residues. CDR3 bases: TGTGCCTGGACGGAGCCAGGGCCTGGGGAGCCCCAGCATTTT. It encodes CAWTEPGPGEPQHF.

The genes are TRBV6-1 and TRBJ2-3, with 13 bases fitting TRBD2. Germline V gene data show CDR1 as MNHNS and CDR2 as SASEGT. V dropped 3 bases and J dropped 4; count of bases not matched to a gene: 4. The CDR3 is 16 residues long. The CDR3 nucleotides read TGTGCCAGCAGTGAGCGACTAGCGGGAGGAGCAGATACGCAGTATTTT. Its translation: CASSERLAGGADTQYF.

V and J are TRBV11-2 and TRBJ2-7, with TRBD2 identical over 8 bases. CDR1 SGHAT and CDR2 FQNNGV come from the germline V gene. V shed 5 bases and J 4 bases; nucleotides not matched to a gene: 4. This CDR3 has 13 amino acids. The CDR3 loop reads CASSLRGGYEQYF. CDR3 nucleotide sequence: TGTGCCAGCAGCCTCCGGGGGGGGTACGAGCAGTACTTC.

The chain employs TRBV7-3 and TRBJ1-1; D may be TRBD1 (5 bases). This CDR3 comprises 14 residues. Trimming stripped 5 bases from V and 5 bases from J, with 15 bases between. Germline loops: CDR1 SGHTA, CDR2 FQGTGA. CDR3 in amino acids: CASSPRGSGTEAFF. CDR3 nucleotide sequence: TGTGCCAGCAGCCCACGAGGATCAGGGACTGAAGCTTTCTTT.

The V call is TRBV7-9, the J call TRBJ1-5; TRBD1 matches at 8 bases. CDR3 length equals 15 residues. V gave up 5 bases and J gave up 4 bases; unmatched junction bases: 7. Germline V CDR1 and CDR2: SEHNR, FQNEAQ (reference sequence). In nucleotides, the CDR3 is TGTGCCAGCAGCGACAGGACAGGGCCAAATCAGCCCCAGCATTTT. Its protein is CASSDRTGPNQPQHF. Combining the CDR3 with reference TRBV7-9 and TRBJ1-5 gives the whole variable domain DTGVSQNPRHKITKRGQNVTFRCDPISEHNRLYWYRQTLGQGPEFLTYFQNEAQLEKSRLLSDRFSAERPKGSFSTLEIQRTEQGDSAMYLCASSDRTGPNQPQHFGDGTRLSIL.

The V and J genes are TRBV18 and TRBJ2-7; D perhaps matches TRBD1 (5 bases). The CDR3 length is 12 residues. Trimming took off 9 bases at V and 3 bases at J, with 12 bases between the two ends. The germline V gene has CDR1 KGHSH and CDR2 LQKENI. The CDR3 nucleotides read TGTGCCAGTCGGACACAGTACTACGAGCAGTACTTC. Translated, it gives CASRTQYYEQYF. The full variable domain, in which reference TRBV18 and TRBJ2-7 provide the parts outside the CDR3, is NAGVMQNPRHLVRRRGQEARLRCSPMKGHSHVYWYRQLPEEGLKFMVYLQKENIIDESGMPKERFSAEFPKEGPSILRIQQVVRGDSAAYFCASRTQYYEQYFGPGTRLTVT.

The sample holds one count of this clone. The gene calls are TRBV9 and TRBJ2-1, with no clear D. CDR1 is SGDLS and CDR2 is YYNGEE in the germline V gene. The CDR3 sequence is 16 residues long. V shed 0 bases and J shed 3 bases, with 13 bases lying between them. The CDR3 sequence: CASSVGLSLIYNEQFF. CDR3 DNA: TGTGCCAGCAGCGTAGGGCTTAGCCTGATCTACAATGAGCAGTTCTTC.

The chain combines TRBV6-5 with TRBJ1-1, with 7 positions matching TRBD1. V was pared by 6 bases and J by 4 bases, with 8 bases of the junction left unmatched. The CDR3 consists of 14 residues. Germline V CDR1 and CDR2: MNHEY, SVGAGI. Here the CDR3 reads CASSAGTEFTEAFF. CDR3 nucleotides: TGTGCCAGCAGCGCCGGGACAGAATTCACTGAAGCTTTCTTT.